This TCR beta chain was sequenced for a study of memory CD4+ T cells and cytomegalovirus serostatus. The data were produced by immunoSEQ multiplex PCR, yet TCRdb's version contains in-frame clones alone and is incomplete. The table has over 40,000 clones, around 78% seen once. The sort gate was single viable CD3+CD4+CD8-CD45RO+ cells for memory CD4+ T cells. The clonotype originates from an adult in good health and CMV-seronegative. Specimen: memory CD4+ T cells from blood.

As DNA, the CDR3 is TGTGCCAGCAGTGAGGCAGGCGGTTCACCCCTCCACTTT. Translation: CASSEAGGSPLHF. The gene calls are TRBV2 and TRBJ1-6; D call uncertain. CDR1 SNHLY and CDR2 FYNNEI come from the germline V gene. Trimming pared 3 bases from V and 9 bases from J, leaving 9 bases between. The CDR3 sequence is 13 residues long. The whole variable domain, remainder taken from reference TRBV2 and TRBJ1-6, is EPEVTQTPSHQVTQMGQEVILRCVPISNHLYFYWYRQILGQKVEFLVSFYNNEISEKSEIFDDQFSVERPDGSNFTLKIRSTKLEDSAMYFCASSEAGGSPLHFGNGTRLTVT.